These T cell receptor beta chains were read from a single sample in a study of cytomegalovirus exposure and HLA in healthy donors. Sequencing was performed with immunoSEQ multiplex PCR; in TCRdb, only in-frame clones are kept and a portion is missing. The sample holds about 150,000 clones, about 77% seen once. The sample consisted of PBMCs. Receptors originate from a male donor in good health and CMV-seronegative. The CDR3 runs from the conserved cysteine through the conserved F or W. The order of the fields is V gene, clone size, J gene, D gene, CDR3 protein, CDR3 DNA. A D gene is named only where the DNA matches it firmly. Size is omitted from some rows. Given values are once, few, many or a class for expanded clones.

>TRBV5-6|once|TRBJ2-1|TRBD2
CASSQLAGSNEQFF
TGTGCCAGCAGCCAGCTAGCGGGAAGCAATGAGCAGTTCTTC
>TRBV14|NA|TRBJ1-2|NA
CASSQGNLNSNF
TGTGCCAGCAGCCAAGGAAACCTCAACTCAAACTTC
>TRBV7-3|NA|TRBJ2-7|TRBD1
CASSPAGTDPYEQYF
TGTGCCAGCAGCCCCGCCGGGACAGACCCCTACGAGCAGTACTTC
>TRBV4-2|NA|TRBJ2-3|TRBD2
CASSPRLAGFTDTQYF
TGTGCCAGCAGCCCGAGACTAGCGGGATTCACAGATACGCAGTATTTT
>TRBV7-8|NA|TRBJ2-7|NA
CASSTADSSYEQYF
TGTGCCAGCAGCACCGCGGACAGCTCCTACGAGCAGTACTTC
>TRBV7-3|NA|TRBJ2-2|NA
CASSLNGELFF
TGTGCCAGCAGCTTGAACGGGGAACTGTTTTTT
>TRBV7-9|NA|TRBJ1-2|TRBD1
CASSLLQQQGEYGYTF
TGTGCCAGCAGCCTCCTCCAACAACAGGGGGAGTATGGCTACACCTTC
>TRBV10-3|NA|TRBJ2-1|TRBD2
CAISGRGSGGNSNEQFF
TGTGCCATCAGTGGGCGGGGTAGCGGGGGGAACTCGAATGAGCAGTTCTTC
>TRBV27|NA|TRBJ2-7|NA
CASSTRGAGSSYEQYF
TGTGCCAGCAGCACCCGGGGGGCAGGGAGCTCCTACGAGCAGTACTTC
>TRBV5-4|NA|TRBJ1-4|NA
CASSRERINEKLFF
TGTGCCAGCAGCCGGGAGAGAATTAATGAAAAACTGTTTTTT
>TRBV6-5|few|TRBJ1-1|NA
CASSYSLRAGAEAFF
TGTGCCAGCAGTTACTCTTTGCGCGCGGGAGCTGAAGCTTTCTTT
>TRBV4-2|few|TRBJ2-7|NA
CASSQEGTLREQYF
TGTGCCAGCAGCCAAGAAGGGACTCTACGCGAGCAGTACTTC
>TRBV5-6|NA|TRBJ2-1|NA
CASSLATGWTNEQFF
TGTGCCAGCAGCTTGGCGACAGGTTGGACTAATGAGCAGTTCTTC
>TRBV30|few|TRBJ1-6|NA
CAWSRTESPLHF
TGTGCCTGGAGTAGGACAGAATCACCCCTCCACTTT
>TRBV6-1|few|TRBJ2-5|NA
CASSEGWGGGETQYF
TGTGCCAGCAGTGAAGGGTGGGGGGGCGGCGAGACCCAGTACTTC
>TRBV6-5|few|TRBJ2-1|TRBD2
CASTERGSYNEQFF
TGTGCCAGCACTGAGCGGGGCTCCTACAATGAGCAGTTCTTC
>TRBV10-2|NA|TRBJ1-2|NA
CASSEQAMGYTF
TGCGCCAGCAGTGAACAGGCGATGGGCTACACCTTC
>TRBV27|once|TRBJ2-7|TRBD2
CASGLANNEQYF
TGTGCCAGCGGACTAGCGAATAACGAGCAGTACTTC
>TRBV5-4|NA|TRBJ2-3|TRBD2
CASSSDRGVADTQYF
TGTGCCAGCAGCTCGGACCGGGGGGTTGCGGATACGCAGTATTTT
>TRBV28|NA|TRBJ2-2|NA
CASSLRGRPPNTGELFF
TGTGCCAGCAGTTTACGGGGTCGGCCACCGAACACCGGGGAGCTGTTTTTT
>TRBV5-1|NA|TRBJ2-3|TRBD1
CASSFGQGDTQYF
TGCGCCAGCAGCTTCGGACAGGGGGATACGCAGTATTTT
>TRBV27|NA|TRBJ1-2|NA
CASSLYPPVAGLANYGYTF
TGTGCCAGCAGTTTGTATCCCCCGGTTGCAGGGCTAGCTAACTATGGCTACACCTTC
>TRBV18|NA|TRBJ1-5|NA
CASSQQGSDQPQHF
TGTGCCAGCTCACAACAGGGTTCCGATCAGCCCCAGCATTTT
>TRBV7-8|NA|TRBJ2-7|NA
CASSFSWEQYF
TGTGCCAGCAGCTTTAGCTGGGAGCAGTACTTC
>TRBV6-1|NA|TRBJ1-2|TRBD1
CASSVQGAPNYGYTF
TGTGCCAGCAGTGTACAGGGGGCGCCTAACTATGGCTACACCTTC
>TRBV18|NA|TRBJ2-2|TRBD1
CASSPGQPTGELFF
TGTGCCAGCTCACCGGGACAGCCCACCGGGGAGCTGTTTTTT
>TRBV11-2|NA|TRBJ2-5|NA
CASSLGQAMTQETQYF
TGTGCCAGCAGCTTAGGTCAAGCGATGACCCAAGAGACCCAGTACTTC
>TRBV7-3|NA|TRBJ2-3|NA
CASSLNPAEYSTDTQYF
TGTGCCAGCAGCTTAAATCCGGCGGAGTACAGCACAGATACGCAGTATTTT
>TRBV7-9|NA|TRBJ2-1|NA
CASSLAAGVSEQFF
TGTGCCAGCAGCTTAGCGGCAGGGGTGAGTGAGCAGTTCTTC
>TRBV19|few|TRBJ1-6|TRBD1
CASSLDRTGLDSPLHF
TGTGCCAGTAGTTTGGATAGGACAGGGTTGGATTCACCCCTCCACTTT
>TRBV28|NA|TRBJ1-5|NA
CASSRGPSSQGQPQHF
TGTGCCAGCAGCCGTGGCCCTTCCTCCCAGGGACAGCCCCAGCATTTT
>TRBV5-4|NA|TRBJ2-3|TRBD1
CASSLVTGGVSDTQYF
TGTGCCAGCAGCTTGGTAACAGGGGGCGTATCAGATACGCAGTATTTT
>TRBV7-9|few|TRBJ1-1|TRBD1
CASSSPVGQGAGNTEAFF
TGTGCCAGCAGCTCTCCAGTGGGACAGGGGGCGGGGAACACTGAAGCTTTCTTT
>TRBV29-1|NA|TRBJ2-7|NA
CSVEVVGAKPSYEQYF
TGCAGCGTTGAAGTGGTGGGCGCCAAACCCTCCTACGAGCAGTACTTC
>TRBV12-5|NA|TRBJ1-6|NA
CASGNTGSSYNSPLHF
TGTGCTAGTGGCAATACAGGGAGCTCCTATAATTCACCCCTCCACTTT
>TRBV6-5|NA|TRBJ2-7|TRBD2
CASSYSTSGPYEQYF
TGTGCCAGCAGTTACTCCACTAGCGGTCCCTACGAGCAGTACTTC
>TRBV6-4|once|TRBJ1-4|NA
CASREQGSEKLFF
TGTGCCAGCAGAGAACAGGGTAGCGAAAAACTGTTTTTT
>TRBV9|NA|TRBJ1-1|NA
CASSVEGEVYGLNTEAFF
TGTGCCAGCAGCGTAGAGGGGGAAGTATATGGACTGAACACTGAAGCTTTCTTT
>TRBV2|NA|TRBJ2-2|TRBD2
CASSETPRGAGELFF
TGTGCCAGCAGTGAAACCCCGCGGGGGGCCGGGGAGCTGTTTTTT
>TRBV28|NA|TRBJ2-5|TRBD1
CASSLVDRGLGGTQYF
TGTGCCAGCAGTTTGGTTGACAGGGGGCTGGGTGGGACCCAGTACTTC
>TRBV27|NA|TRBJ2-1|NA
CASSSRSSYNEQFF
TGTGCCAGCAGTTCCCGGAGCTCCTACAATGAGCAGTTCTTC
>TRBV4-3|few|TRBJ1-2|TRBD1
CASSQGPTGDYGYTF
TGCGCCAGCAGCCAAGGACCTACAGGGGACTATGGCTACACCTTC